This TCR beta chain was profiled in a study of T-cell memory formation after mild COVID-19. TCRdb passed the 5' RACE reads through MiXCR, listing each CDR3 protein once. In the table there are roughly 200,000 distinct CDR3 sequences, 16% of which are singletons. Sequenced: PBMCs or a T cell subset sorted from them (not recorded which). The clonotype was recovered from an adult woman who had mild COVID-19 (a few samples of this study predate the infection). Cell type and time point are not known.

The DNA of the CDR3 is TGTGCCAGCAGTCGGGAGTCAGGGTACGAGCAGTACTTC. Its protein product is CASSRESGYEQYF. The chain is built from TRBV7-2 and TRBJ2-7; TRBD2 is a possible D gene (6 bases). Looked up from germline, CDR1 is SGHTA and CDR2 is FQGNSA. The CDR3 has 13 residues. V lost 6 bases to trimming and J lost 4 bases, with 13 bases between them.